This T cell receptor beta chain is drawn from a study of T cell responses to AZD1222 COVID-19 vaccine (dated by TCRdb to the early 2020s). About the study as a whole: Because spike-specific TCR depth and breadth did not differ between the two schedules, AZD1222 recipients who got a second dose at roughly 4 weeks were pooled with those who got a second dose at roughly 12 weeks. TCR sequencing covered some 250 trial participants: around 210 given two doses of AZD1222 and approximately 26 given two doses of MenACWY control vaccine. Trial participants were enrolled by age into 18-55, 56-69 and 70-plus year subgroups, with approximately 150, 28 and 58 TCR-sequenced participants respectively.

The germline V gene sets CDR1 to SGHVS and CDR2 to FNYEAQ. The CDR3 numbers 15 residues from cysteine through phenylalanine. The sequence is cut down to CDR3 DNA, 45 bases in frame from base 1. V and J are trimmed by 4 bases and 7 bases, and the gene matches miss 5 bases of the junction. Paper-wide results and their limitations: Because no day 14 peak-response samples were available, the repertoires could be characterized only after the peak T cell response. Conclusions about previously exposed vaccinees were limited because only six AZD1222 recipients were SARS-CoV-2 seropositive at baseline. Spike-specific TCR breadth and depth rose significantly after two AZD1222 doses compared with day 0 and with MenACWY recipients. The vaccine-associated CD4 TCRs covered the entire spike protein, and the dominant responses fell in regions 160-218 and 743-854. In the small 56-69-year group, the increase in depth fell short of significance, most likely because of low power. Reportedly, almost half of the unique spike-specific TCRs recognized epitopes lying outside the regions that are mutated in the B.1.351 and B.1.1.7 variants. Participants were mostly white British and included more females than males, and it was suggested by the authors that clonal diversity may have been underestimated.

The CDR3 regions of human TCRbeta chains were analyzed by immunosequencing. Turning to the authors' computational methods: TCRs in the repertoires were matched against a reference library of SARS-CoV-2-specific TCRs that had been generated with the MIRA antigen-specificity platform. Breadth meant the fraction of unique TCRs that were SARS-CoV-2-associated, whereas depth meant the fraction of total T cells that were SARS-CoV-2-associated. Using the MIRA data, each spike-specific TCR was assigned both to the spike region to which the TCR was reactive and to a CD4 or CD8 class. Log10-transformed breadth and depth values were compared by one-way ANOVA with Sidak's multiple comparisons tests. This is the immuneACCESS table as TCRdb keeps it, with only in-frame sequences that have V and J called. A part of the clones is gone; compared with another copy, unresolved V genes explain less than half, and the rest is unexplained. V, J and clone size are taken as reported in that table, and D and trimming were inferred from the DNA itself. The sample profile shows about 140,000 clones; roughly nine tenths of them were found once. The ten largest clones add up to roughly 1.7% of the sample.

The time point label on this specimen signifies: baseline before first vaccination. The vaccinee samples were drawn from two UK trials, COV001 and COV002, one of which was a single-blind randomized controlled phase 2/3 trial testing AZD1222 (ChAdOx1 nCoV-19) in healthy adults. Trial participant PBMC samples were collected at day 0 and day 28 after the second dose for TCRbeta chain sequencing. Points on this clone: Its antigen has not been determined. Base qualities are missing; no much larger clone stands one base away.

The receptor was isolated from an adult in good health. The sample was peripheral blood, taken on day 0 of AZD1222 vaccination. The rearranged chain carries TRBV7-6 and TRBJ2-1; 12 of the junction bases match TRBD2. CDR3 sequence: CASSSPLAGGNEQFF. The sequence in DNA is TGTGCCAGCAGCTCACCGCTAGCGGGGGGGAATGAGCAGTTCTTC.